A selection of T cell receptor beta chains follows, all from one sample in a study of CD8+ T cells in alopecia areata. Clones were read by immunoSEQ multiplex PCR, and TCRdb kept only the in-frame ones, dropping some. The sample contains about 150,000 clones, 54% of which appear only once. The source was CD8+ T cells sorted from blood, collected at week 4, from a patient treated with tofacitinib. The receptor source for this set is a human donor with alopecia areata. The CDR3 runs from the conserved cysteine through the conserved F or W. The order of the fields is clone size, D gene, V gene, CDR3 length, J gene, CDR3 DNA, CDR3 protein. D genes are given only for firm matches. Clone sizes are given selectively: once, few, many, or a class where the clone is expanded.

>NA|NA|TRBV27|14|TRBJ1-6
TGTGCCAGCAGTCCGGTCGGTGGGAATTCACCCCTCCACTTT
CASSPVGGNSPLHF
>NA|NA|TRBV30|16|TRBJ1-4
TGTGCCTGGAGGGACTCTCCGGTCAGGGGCGGGGAAAAACTGTTTTTT
CAWRDSPVRGGEKLFF
>NA|TRBD1|TRBV29-1|15|TRBJ1-2
TGCAGCGTTATAGACGGGACAGCCAGTTCGGGTGGCTACACCTTC
CSVIDGTASSGGYTF
>NA|NA|TRBV30|12|TRBJ2-7
TGTGCCTGGAGCTCCGAGTTCTACGAGCAGTACTTC
CAWSSEFYEQYF
>NA|NA|TRBV30|11|TRBJ1-5
TGTGCCTGGAATGGGAATCAGCCCCAGCATTTT
CAWNGNQPQHF
>NA|NA|TRBV6-5|15|TRBJ2-3
TGTGCCAGCAGTCTGCGCCTGGAGGGAGGCAAGGATCAGTATTTT
CASSLRLEGGKDQYF
>NA|NA|TRBV30|12|TRBJ1-2
TGTGCCTGGACTCAAGGAAACTATGGCTACACCTTC
CAWTQGNYGYTF
>NA|NA|TRBV25-1|15|TRBJ1-6
TGTGCCAGCAGTGAATATGGACAGTCTAATTCACCCCTCCACTTT
CASSEYGQSNSPLHF
>few|TRBD1|TRBV13|13|TRBJ1-2
TGTGCCAGCAGCTTAGGACAGGGGGAAGGCTACACCTTC
CASSLGQGEGYTF
>few|NA|TRBV29-1|11|TRBJ2-1
TGCAGCGTTGATGATGTTGTTGAGCAGTTCTTC
CSVDDVVEQFF
>NA|TRBD2|TRBV5-1|14|TRBJ2-1
TGCGCCAGTGATAGCGGGGGCCAATACAATGAGCAGTTCTTC
CASDSGGQYNEQFF
>few|TRBD2|TRBV18|17|TRBJ2-1
TGTGCCAGCTCATCCGGACTAGCTATCGGTGCACGTAATGAGCAGTTCTTC
CASSSGLAIGARNEQFF
>NA|NA|TRBV11-2|12|TRBJ1-1
TGTGCCAGCAGCTTAGCTAACACTGAAGCTTTCTTT
CASSLANTEAFF
>NA|NA|TRBV6-5|14|TRBJ1-5
TGTGCCAGCAGTAACTCAGGGGTAAATCAGCCCCAGCATTTT
CASSNSGVNQPQHF
>few|NA|TRBV29-1|13|TRBJ2-2
TGCAGCGTCTTCCGGGATACCACCGGGGAGCTGTTTTTT
CSVFRDTTGELFF
>once|NA|TRBV19|15|TRBJ2-5
TGTGCCAGTAGTATAGTCCCCGGGAGCCAAGAGACCCAGTACTTC
CASSIVPGSQETQYF
>NA|NA|TRBV5-1|14|TRBJ1-6
TGCGCCAGCAGCTTGGGTTACCTTAATTCACCCCTCCACTTT
CASSLGYLNSPLHF
>NA|NA|TRBV6-4|14|TRBJ1-2
TGTGCCAGCAGTCCTCGGGAGGGACGCTATGGCTACACCTTC
CASSPREGRYGYTF
>few|TRBD1|TRBV6-5|15|TRBJ2-5
TGTGCCAGCAGCCCGCGGACAGGGGGCCCAGAGACCCAGTACTTC
CASSPRTGGPETQYF
>once|NA|TRBV30|12|TRBJ2-7
TGTGCCTGGAGCGAGACATCTGACGAGCAGTACTTC
CAWSETSDEQYF
>NA|NA|TRBV27|15|TRBJ2-3
TGTGCCAGCAGTTTTCCGGGGGGCGTCACAGATACGCAGTATTTT
CASSFPGGVTDTQYF
>few|TRBD1|TRBV29-1|13|TRBJ2-3
TGCAGCTCAGGGACAGGGGGCAAGGATACGCAGTATTTT
CSSGTGGKDTQYF
>NA|NA|TRBV5-1|15|TRBJ2-5
TGCGCCAGCAGCTTGGAGGTGGGGCCTGGAGAGACCCAGTACTTC
CASSLEVGPGETQYF
>few|TRBD2|TRBV13|15|TRBJ2-1
TGTGCCAGCAGCGTCCGGGGGGAAATTTACAATGAGCAGTTCTTC
CASSVRGEIYNEQFF
>NA|NA|TRBV14|12|TRBJ2-2
TGTGCCAGCAGCCCTCCCGGGGGGGAGCTGTTTTTT
CASSPPGGELFF
>NA|NA|TRBV29-1|12|TRBJ1-1
TGCAGCGTTGAAGACAGGGGCACTGAAGCTTTCTTT
CSVEDRGTEAFF
>NA|NA|TRBV30|10|TRBJ2-3
TGTGCCTGGGCTCGGGATACGCAGTATTTT
CAWARDTQYF
>NA|NA|TRBV29-1|14|TRBJ1-1
TGCAGCGTTGAAGAGGCAGGGAGGTTCCCTGAAGCTTTCTTT
CSVEEAGRFPEAFF
>few|NA|TRBV5-4|15|TRBJ2-2
TGTGCCAGCAGCCTGAAAGGACAGCACACCGGGGAGCTGTTTTTT
CASSLKGQHTGELFF
>NA|NA|TRBV6-6|16|TRBJ2-3
TGTGCCAGCAGTAGCCCGGATTCGGAAGGGACAGATACGCAGTATTTT
CASSSPDSEGTDTQYF
>NA|NA|TRBV4-3|15|TRBJ2-7
TGCGCCAGCAGCCAACTTACAGGGACGCGCAACGAGCAGTACTTC
CASSQLTGTRNEQYF
>few|NA|TRBV30|15|TRBJ2-2
TGTGCCTGGGTTGAGAACAGGGAGAACACCGGGGAGCTGTTTTTT
CAWVENRENTGELFF
>many|NA|TRBV4-2|13|TRBJ2-7
TGTGCCAGCAGCCAAGGCGAGACAGCCGAGCAGTACTTC
CASSQGETAEQYF
>NA|NA|TRBV6-6|15|TRBJ2-7
TGTGCCAGCAGCCACTCGGAGGGACAGTTCTACGAGCAGTACTTC
CASSHSEGQFYEQYF
>NA|NA|TRBV29-1|10|TRBJ1-1
TGCAGCGTTGAACTGGCAGAAGCTTTCTTT
CSVELAEAFF
>NA|TRBD2|TRBV6-5|16|TRBJ2-1
TGTGCCAGCAGTTATCTAGCGGGGGGGCCCGACAATGAGCAGTTCTTC
CASSYLAGGPDNEQFF
>few|NA|TRBV2|14|TRBJ1-1
TGTGCCAGCATGGGGTCAGCCGTGAACACTGAAGCTTTCTTT
CASMGSAVNTEAFF
>NA|NA|TRBV15|14|TRBJ1-4
TGTGCCACCAGCAGGGGACGGAATAATGAAAAACTGTTTTTT
CATSRGRNNEKLFF
>NA|NA|TRBV27|13|TRBJ2-7
TGTGCCAGCAGTGCCTACCACTCCTACGAGCAGTACTTC
CASSAYHSYEQYF
>NA|NA|TRBV5-1|12|TRBJ2-7
TGCGCCAGCAGCCTTACAATCTACGAGCAGTACTTC
CASSLTIYEQYF
>NA|NA|TRBV5-6|13|TRBJ2-5
TGTGCCAGCAGCGCGACTCCTCAGGAGACCCAGTACTTC
CASSATPQETQYF
>NA|NA|TRBV6-5|14|TRBJ2-2
TGTGCCAGCAGACCCCCGGAGTACACCGGGGAGCTGTTTTTT
CASRPPEYTGELFF
>NA|NA|TRBV5-1|13|TRBJ2-7
TGCGCCAGCAGCTTGACAGGGTCGGGGGAGCAGTACTTC
CASSLTGSGEQYF
>few|NA|TRBV28|13|TRBJ1-5
TGTGCCAGCAGTTTTACAGGCTCTCAGCCCCAGCATTTT
CASSFTGSQPQHF
>NA|NA|TRBV14|13|TRBJ1-1
TGTGCCACTAAAGCGGGGGAGGACACTGAAGCTTTCTTT
CATKAGEDTEAFF
>NA|TRBD1|TRBV27|16|TRBJ1-2
TGTGCCAGCAGTAGGGGGCCCGGGACAGGTCTACATGGCTACACCTTC
CASSRGPGTGLHGYTF
>NA|TRBD1|TRBV5-1|15|TRBJ1-1
TGCGCCAGCACCCAGGGGGATGCAGGGGGCACTGAAGCTTTCTTT
CASTQGDAGGTEAFF
>NA|NA|TRBV4-3|18|TRBJ2-7
TGCGCCAGCAGCCAAGTAGAACAAGCGGAGGGGCCCCCCTACGAGCAGTACTTC
CASSQVEQAEGPPYEQYF
>once|NA|TRBV9|16|TRBJ1-2
TGTGCCAGCAGCGAACAGAAATCAGGGGAGGACTATGGCTACACCTTC
CASSEQKSGEDYGYTF
>NA|NA|TRBV7-8|12|TRBJ2-1
TGTGCCTGGCTAGAAGGGTACAATGAGCAGTTCTTC
CAWLEGYNEQFF
>NA|NA|TRBV6-1|18|TRBJ2-6
TGTGCCAGCAGTGAATTGGTACAGATAAAGTCTGGGGCCAACGTCCTGACTTTC
CASSELVQIKSGANVLTF
>NA|NA|TRBV27|16|TRBJ2-7
TGTGCCAGCAGTTTAATCTCAGGATATTTGCCCTACGAGCAGTACTTC
CASSLISGYLPYEQYF
>few|NA|TRBV11-2|12|TRBJ2-7
TGTGCCAGCAGCCCCGATGCCTACGAGCAGTACTTC
CASSPDAYEQYF